This TCR beta chain was captured in a study of CD4+ T cells in melanoma. The data were produced by immunoSEQ multiplex PCR, yet TCRdb's version contains in-frame clones alone and is incomplete. The data contain 52,000 or so clones, 55% to 75% of them seen just once; the ten biggest clones take up roughly 4.5%. J lost 5 bases, V lost 6 bases, and 10 bases had no gene match. The CDR3 is 14 residues long. Looked up from germline, CDR1 is SQVTM and CDR2 is ANQGSEA. Sequencing was carried out using tumor tissue. The chain links TRBV29-1 to TRBJ2-5; 9 nucleotides line up with TRBD2. The clonotype was recovered from a human donor with melanoma. The CDR3 DNA is TGCAGCGTATCTCTGGCGGGGGGGCAGGAGACCCAGTACTTC. This codes for CSVSLAGGQETQYF.